The entry that follows covers one T cell receptor beta chain sequence. Its target is unknown. A much more abundant neighbour one base away suggests this may be a read error. A single record per CDR3 protein comes from TCRdb applying MiXCR to the 5' RACE reads. The table shows around 1.7 million distinct CDR3 sequences, with 32% occurring only once. This sample stems from a study of identical twins. Study-level findings and limits: Where out-of-frame alpha sequences were twin-shared, they showed excess low generation probability.

Germline V lookup: CDR1 MDHEN, CDR2 SYDVKM. The CDR3 contains 13 residues. V was shortened by 7 bases and J by 4 bases, with 8 bases between the two germline ends. The clonotype was recovered from a newborn girl in good health. Sequenced: cord blood. The chain has TRBV28 and TRBJ1-6; TRBD1 is a possible D gene (6 bases). The CDR3 sequence: CASTQGYNSPLHF. CDR3 sequence (DNA): TGTGCCAGCACTCAGGGGTATAATTCACCCCTCCACTTT.